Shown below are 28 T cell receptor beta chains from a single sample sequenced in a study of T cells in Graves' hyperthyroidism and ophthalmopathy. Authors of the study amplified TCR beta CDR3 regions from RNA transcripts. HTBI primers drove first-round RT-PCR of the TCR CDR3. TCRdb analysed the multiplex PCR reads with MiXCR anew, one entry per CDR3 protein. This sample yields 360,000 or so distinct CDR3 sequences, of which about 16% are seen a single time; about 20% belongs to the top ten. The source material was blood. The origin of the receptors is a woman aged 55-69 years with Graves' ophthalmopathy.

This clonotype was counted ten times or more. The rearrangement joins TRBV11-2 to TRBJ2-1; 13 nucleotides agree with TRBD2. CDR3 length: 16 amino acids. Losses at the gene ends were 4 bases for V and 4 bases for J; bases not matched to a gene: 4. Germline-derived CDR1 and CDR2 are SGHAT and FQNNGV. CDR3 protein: CASSSGTSGAYNEQFF. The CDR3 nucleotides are TGTGCCAGCAGCTCCGGGACTAGCGGGGCTTACAATGAGCAGTTCTTC.

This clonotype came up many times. DNA of the CDR3: TGTGCCAGCCACGCCAAGAACAATGAGCAGTTCTTC. Amino acids: CASHAKNNEQFF. The chain joins TRBV18 to TRBJ2-1, with D unresolved. V dropped 8 bases and J dropped 5 bases, with 10 bases sitting between them. This CDR3 has 12 residues. Germline lookup yields CDR1 KGHSH and CDR2 LQKENI.

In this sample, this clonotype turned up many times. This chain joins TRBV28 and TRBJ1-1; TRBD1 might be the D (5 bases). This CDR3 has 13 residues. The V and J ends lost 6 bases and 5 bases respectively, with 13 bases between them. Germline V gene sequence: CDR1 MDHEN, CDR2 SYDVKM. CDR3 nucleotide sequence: TGTGCCAGCAGACCGGACATGTGGACTGAAGCTTTCTTT. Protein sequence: CASRPDMWTEAFF.

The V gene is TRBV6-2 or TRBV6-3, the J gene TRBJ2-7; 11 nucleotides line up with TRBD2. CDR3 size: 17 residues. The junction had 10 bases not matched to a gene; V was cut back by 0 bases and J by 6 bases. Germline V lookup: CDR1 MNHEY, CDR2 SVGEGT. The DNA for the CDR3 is TGTGCCAGCAGTTACTCATCACTAGCGGGAGTCATTAGCGAGCAGTACTTC. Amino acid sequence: CASSYSSLAGVISEQYF.

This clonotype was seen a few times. This CDR3 reads CASSLRGQGTYEQYF. The CDR3 coding sequence is TGTGCCAGCAGCTTAAGAGGACAGGGGACCTACGAGCAGTACTTC. The J gene is TRBJ2-7, the V gene TRBV7-9; TRBD1 matches 9 bases. Germline trimming cut 2 bases from V and 2 bases from J; bases unmatched to any gene: 4. Germline loops: CDR1 SEHNR, CDR2 FQNEAQ (reference sequence). The CDR3 has 15 amino acids.

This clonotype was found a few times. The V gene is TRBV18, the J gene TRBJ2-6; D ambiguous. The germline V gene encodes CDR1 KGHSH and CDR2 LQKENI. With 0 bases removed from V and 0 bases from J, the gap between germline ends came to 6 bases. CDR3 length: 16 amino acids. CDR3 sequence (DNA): TGTGCCAGCTCACCACCGTCATACTCTGGGGCCAACGTCCTGACTTTC. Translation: CASSPPSYSGANVLTF.

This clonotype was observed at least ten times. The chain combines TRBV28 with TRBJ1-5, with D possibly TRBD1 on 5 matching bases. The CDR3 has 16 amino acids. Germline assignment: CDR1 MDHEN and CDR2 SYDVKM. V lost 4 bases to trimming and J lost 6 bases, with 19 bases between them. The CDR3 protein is CASSYSRTLGVQPQHF. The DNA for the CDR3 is TGTGCCAGCAGTTATTCGAGGACCCTGGGGGTTCAGCCCCAGCATTTT.

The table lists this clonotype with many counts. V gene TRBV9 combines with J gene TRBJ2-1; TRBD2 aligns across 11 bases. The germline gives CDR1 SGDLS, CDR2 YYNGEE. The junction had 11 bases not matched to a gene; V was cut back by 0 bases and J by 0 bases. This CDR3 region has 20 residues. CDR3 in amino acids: CASSVGWDTSGGSSYNEQFF. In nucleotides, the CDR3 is TGTGCCAGCAGCGTAGGCTGGGATACTAGCGGGGGAAGCTCCTACAATGAGCAGTTCTTC. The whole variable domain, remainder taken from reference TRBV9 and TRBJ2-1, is DSGVTQTPKHLITATGQRVTLRCSPRSGDLSVYWYQQSLDQGLQFLIQYYNGEERAKGNILERFSAQQFPDLHSELNLSSLELGDSALYFCASSVGWDTSGGSSYNEQFFGPGTRLTVL.

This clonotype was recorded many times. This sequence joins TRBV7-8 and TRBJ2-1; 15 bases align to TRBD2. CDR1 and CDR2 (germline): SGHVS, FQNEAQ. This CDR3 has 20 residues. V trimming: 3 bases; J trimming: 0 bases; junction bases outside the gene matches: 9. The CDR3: CASSLPRTSGRDSSYNEQFF. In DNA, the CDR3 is TGTGCCAGCAGCTTGCCCCGGACTAGCGGGAGGGATAGCTCCTACAATGAGCAGTTCTTC.

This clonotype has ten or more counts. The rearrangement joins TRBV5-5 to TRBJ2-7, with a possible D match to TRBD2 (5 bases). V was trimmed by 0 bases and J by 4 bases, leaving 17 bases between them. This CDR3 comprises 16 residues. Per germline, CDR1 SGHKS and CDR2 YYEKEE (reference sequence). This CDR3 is CASSLEAGLTLYEQYF. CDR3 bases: TGTGCCAGCAGCTTGGAGGCAGGACTCACCCTGTACGAGCAGTACTTC.

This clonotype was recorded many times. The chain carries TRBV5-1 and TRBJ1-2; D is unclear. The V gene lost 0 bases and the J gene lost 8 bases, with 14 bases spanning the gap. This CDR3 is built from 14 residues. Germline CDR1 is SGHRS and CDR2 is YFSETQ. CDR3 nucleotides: TGCGCCAGCAGCTTGGCCGGCGGCCTTGGGGGCTACACCTTC. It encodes CASSLAGGLGGYTF.

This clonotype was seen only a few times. Written as DNA, the CDR3 is TGTGCCAGCAGCAAAGTTGCAGGGGGGAAGGGTGAAAAACTGTTTTTT. Protein sequence: CASSKVAGGKGEKLFF. The V and J genes are TRBV5-5 and TRBJ1-4, with 7 nucleotides matching TRBD1. Per the germline V gene, CDR1 is SGHKS and CDR2 is YYEKEE (reference sequence). The CDR3 has 16 amino acids. J lost 7 bases, V lost 4 bases, and 13 bases had no gene match.

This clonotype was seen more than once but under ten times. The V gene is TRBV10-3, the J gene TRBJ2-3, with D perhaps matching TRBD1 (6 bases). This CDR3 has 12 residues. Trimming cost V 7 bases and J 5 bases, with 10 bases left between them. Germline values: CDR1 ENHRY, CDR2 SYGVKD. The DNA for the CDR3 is TGTGCCATCACTCCGACAGGAGATACGCAGTATTTT. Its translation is CAITPTGDTQYF.

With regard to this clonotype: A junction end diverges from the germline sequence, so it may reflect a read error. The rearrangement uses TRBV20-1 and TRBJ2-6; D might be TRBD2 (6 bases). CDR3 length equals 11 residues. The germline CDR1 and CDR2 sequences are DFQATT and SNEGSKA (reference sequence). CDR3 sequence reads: CSAPHGTSASF. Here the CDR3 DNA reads TGCAGTGCTCCGCACGGGACTTCAGCTTCTTTC.

CDR3 nucleotide sequence: TGCGCCAGCAGCTTGGAACTGGACAGGGTTATTGGGACCCAGTACTTC. Protein sequence: CASSLELDRVIGTQYF. The gene calls are TRBV5-1 and TRBJ2-5; TRBD1 aligns across 8 bases. Per germline, CDR1 SGHRS and CDR2 YFSETQ. Unmatched junction bases numbered 11, after V lost 0 bases and J lost 7 bases. This CDR3 has 16 residues. The full variable domain, with the rest looked up from reference TRBV5-1 and TRBJ2-5, is KAGVTQTPRYLIKTRGQQVTLSCSPISGHRSVSWYQQTPGQGLQFLFEYFSETQRNKGNFPGRFSGRQFSNSRSEMNVSTLELGDSALYLCASSLELDRVIGTQYFGPGTRLLVL.

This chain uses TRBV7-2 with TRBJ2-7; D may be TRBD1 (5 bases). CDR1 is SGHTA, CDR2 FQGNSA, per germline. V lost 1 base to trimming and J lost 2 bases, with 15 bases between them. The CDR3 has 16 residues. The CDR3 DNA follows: TGTGCCAGCAGCTTAGATTGGCTCAGGACAACCTACGAGCAGTACTTC. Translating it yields CASSLDWLRTTYEQYF.

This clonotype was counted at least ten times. The CDR3: CASRRGGQAISNQPQHF. As DNA, the CDR3 is TGTGCCAGCAGACGAGGCGGACAGGCGATTAGCAATCAGCCCCAGCATTTT. The rearrangement joins TRBV2 to TRBJ1-5; 7 nucleotides agree with TRBD1. The CDR3 has 17 amino acids. In germline, CDR1 is SNHLY, CDR2 FYNNEI. V lost 6 bases and J lost 0; bases outside the gene matches: 11. The full variable domain, rest sourced from reference TRBV2 and TRBJ1-5, is EPEVTQTPSHQVTQMGQEVILRCVPISNHLYFYWYRQILGQKVEFLVSFYNNEISEKSEIFDDQFSVERPDGSNFTLKIRSTKLEDSAMYFCASRRGGQAISNQPQHFGDGTRLSIL.

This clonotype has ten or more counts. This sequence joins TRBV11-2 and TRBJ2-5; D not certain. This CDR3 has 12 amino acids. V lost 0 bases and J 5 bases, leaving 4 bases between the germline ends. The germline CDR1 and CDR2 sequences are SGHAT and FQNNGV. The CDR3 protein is CASSLDSETQYF. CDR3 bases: TGTGCCAGCAGCTTAGATAGCGAGACCCAGTACTTC.

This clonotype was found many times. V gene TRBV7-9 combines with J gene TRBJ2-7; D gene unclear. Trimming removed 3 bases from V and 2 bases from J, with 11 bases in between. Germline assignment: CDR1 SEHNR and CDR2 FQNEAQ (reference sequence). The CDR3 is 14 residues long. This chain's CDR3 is CASSFAFPPYEQYF. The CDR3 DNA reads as TGTGCCAGCAGCTTCGCCTTCCCTCCCTACGAGCAGTACTTC. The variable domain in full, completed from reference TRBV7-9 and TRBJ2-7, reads DTGVSQNPRHKITKRGQNVTFRCDPISEHNRLYWYRQTLGQGPEFLTYFQNEAQLEKSRLLSDRFSAERPKGSFSTLEIQRTEQGDSAMYLCASSFAFPPYEQYFGPGTRLTVT.

Written as DNA, the CDR3 is TGCAGTGCTAGAGCCTGGGCGGGACCACCCTCGAGCTGGGAGTTCTTC. Its translation is CSARAWAGPPSSWEFF. V gene TRBV20-1 combines with J gene TRBJ2-1; TRBD2 might be the D (6 bases). The germline gives CDR1 DFQATT, CDR2 SNEGSKA (reference sequence). CDR3 length: 16 amino acids. V lost 1 base, J lost 14 bases, and 27 bases lay in between.

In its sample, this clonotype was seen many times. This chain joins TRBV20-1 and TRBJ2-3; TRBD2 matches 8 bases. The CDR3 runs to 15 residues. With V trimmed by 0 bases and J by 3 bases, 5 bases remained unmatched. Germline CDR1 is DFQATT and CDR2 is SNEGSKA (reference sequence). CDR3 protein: CSARDLSGSTDTQYF. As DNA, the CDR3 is TGCAGTGCTAGAGATCTGAGCGGGAGTACAGATACGCAGTATTTT.

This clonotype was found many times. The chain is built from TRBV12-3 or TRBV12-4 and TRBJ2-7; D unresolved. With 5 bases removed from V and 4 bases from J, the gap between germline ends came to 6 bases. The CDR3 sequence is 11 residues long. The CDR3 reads CASSGAYEQYF. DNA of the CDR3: TGTGCCAGCAGTGGTGCGTACGAGCAGTACTTC.

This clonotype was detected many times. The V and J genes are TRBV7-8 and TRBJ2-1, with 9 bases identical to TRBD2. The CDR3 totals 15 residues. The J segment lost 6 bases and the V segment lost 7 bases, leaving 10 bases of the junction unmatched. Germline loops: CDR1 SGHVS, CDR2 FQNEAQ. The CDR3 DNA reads TGTGCCAGCACCCTGGCGGCGGGAGGGCCCAATGAGCAGTTCTTC. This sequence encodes CASTLAAGGPNEQFF.

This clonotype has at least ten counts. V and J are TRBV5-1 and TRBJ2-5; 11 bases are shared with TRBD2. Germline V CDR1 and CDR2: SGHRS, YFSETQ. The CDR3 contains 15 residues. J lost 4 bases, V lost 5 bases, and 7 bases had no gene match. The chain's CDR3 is CASSQLAGGGETQYF. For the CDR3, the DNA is TGCGCCAGCAGTCAGCTAGCGGGAGGCGGAGAGACCCAGTACTTC.

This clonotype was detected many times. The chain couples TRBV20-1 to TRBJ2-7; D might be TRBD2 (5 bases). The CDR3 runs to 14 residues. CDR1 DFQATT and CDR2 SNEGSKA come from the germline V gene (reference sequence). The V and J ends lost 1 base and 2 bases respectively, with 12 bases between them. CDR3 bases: TGCAGTGCTAGAGCCAGAGGGCAACCCTACGAGCAGTACTTC. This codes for CSARARGQPYEQYF.

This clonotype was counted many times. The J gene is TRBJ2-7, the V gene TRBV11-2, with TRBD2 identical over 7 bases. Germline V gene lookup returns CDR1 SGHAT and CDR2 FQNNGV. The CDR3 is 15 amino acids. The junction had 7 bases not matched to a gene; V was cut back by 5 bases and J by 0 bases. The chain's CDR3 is CASSAAGFSSYEQYF. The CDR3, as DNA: TGTGCCAGCAGCGCAGCGGGATTCAGCTCCTACGAGCAGTACTTC. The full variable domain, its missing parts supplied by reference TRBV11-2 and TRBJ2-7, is EAGVAQSPRYKIIEKRQSVAFWCNPISGHATLYWYQQILGQGPKLLIQFQNNGVVDDSQLPKDRFSAERLKGVDSTLKIQPAKLEDSAVYLCASSAAGFSSYEQYFGPGTRLTVT.

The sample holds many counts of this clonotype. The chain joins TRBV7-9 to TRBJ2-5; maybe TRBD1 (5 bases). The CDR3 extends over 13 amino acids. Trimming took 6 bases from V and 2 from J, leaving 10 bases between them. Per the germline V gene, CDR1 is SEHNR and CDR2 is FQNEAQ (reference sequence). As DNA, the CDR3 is TGTGCCAGCAGTCTTAGGGGACAAGAGACCCAGTACTTC. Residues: CASSLRGQETQYF.

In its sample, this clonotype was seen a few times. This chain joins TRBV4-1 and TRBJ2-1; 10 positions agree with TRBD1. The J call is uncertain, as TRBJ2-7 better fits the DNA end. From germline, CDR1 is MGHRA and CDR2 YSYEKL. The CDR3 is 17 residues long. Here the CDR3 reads CASSLTAGTGAYNEQYF. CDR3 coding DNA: TGCGCCAGCAGTCTAACAGCCGGGACAGGGGCATACAATGAGCAGTACTTC.